These 28 T cell receptor beta chains originate from one sample sequenced in a study of long-term antiretroviral therapy in people with HIV. Version v3.0 of the immunoSEQ assay ran at survey level. The table came from immunoSEQ multiplex PCR; TCRdb's copy has only in-frame clones and leaves some out. The data contain 20,000 to 25,000 clones, about 82% of them singletons. The material sequenced was unsorted PBMCs, taken 1.3 years after starting antiretroviral therapy. Source of these receptors: a man between 60 and 75 years old with HIV.

V and J are TRBV28 and TRBJ2-7; 12 nucleotides line up with TRBD1. Trimming cost V 11 bases and J 5 bases; bases outside gene matches: 4. The V gene's germline CDR1 is MDHEN and CDR2 SYDVKM. The CDR3 runs 12 residues. CDR3 amino acids: CAAGQGANEQYF. CDR3 nucleotide sequence: TGTGCCGCGGGACAGGGGGCGAACGAGCAGTACTTC.

This chain connects TRBV5-4 to TRBJ2-1; D might be TRBD2 (7 bases). Germline V gene data show CDR1 as SGHNT and CDR2 as YYREEE (reference sequence). V was pared by 1 base and J by 8 bases, with 19 bases between. The CDR3 runs 16 residues. This CDR3 reads CASSLPQGGSRDEQFF. The DNA for the CDR3 is TGTGCCAGCAGCTTGCCACAGGGAGGGTCCAGGGATGAGCAGTTCTTC. Complete variable domain (other parts from reference TRBV5-4 and TRBJ2-1): ETGVTQSPTHLIKTRGQQVTLRCSSQSGHNTVSWYQQALGQGPQFIFQYYREEENGRGNFPPRFSGLQFPNYSSELNVNALELDDSALYLCASSLPQGGSRDEQFFGPGTRLTVL.

The J gene is TRBJ2-7, the V gene TRBV27, with 10 bases that match TRBD2. The germline V gene encodes CDR1 MNHEY and CDR2 SMNVEV (reference sequence). CDR3 length equals 15 residues. With 3 bases clipped from V and 2 bases from J, the junction kept 4 bases outside the gene matches. For the CDR3, the DNA is TGTGCCAGCAGTTTTATGAGCGGGGGGGCCTACGAGCAGTACTTC. Amino acid sequence: CASSFMSGGAYEQYF.

CDR3 amino acids: CASSRGPTGGTEAFF. The CDR3 region has the DNA TGTGCCAGCAGCCGGGGACCGACCGGGGGAACTGAAGCTTTCTTT. The rearrangement links TRBV14 to TRBJ1-1; D possibly corresponds to TRBD1 (5 bases). The CDR3 has 15 residues. Germline values: CDR1 SGHDN, CDR2 FVKESK. Trimming left V 4 bases short and J 5 bases short, with 17 bases between.

The V gene is TRBV13, the J gene TRBJ2-7; D is possibly TRBD1 (6 bases). Trimming shortened V by 10 bases and J by 0 bases, and 16 bases separated the two germline ends. The germline V gene has CDR1 PRHDT and CDR2 FYEKMQ (reference sequence). CDR3 length: 14 residues. CDR3 in DNA: TGTGCCACACGGAGCCGAGGGGGCTCCTACGAGCAGTACTTC. This gives the protein CATRSRGGSYEQYF.

The J gene is TRBJ2-1, the V gene TRBV10-2; D may correspond to TRBD1 or TRBD2 (5 bases each). V was cut by 6 bases and J by 11 bases, with 8 bases left in between. The CDR3 loop spans 10 amino acids. The germline V gene encodes CDR1 WSHSY and CDR2 SAAADI. The CDR3 reads CASSGAQQFF. In DNA, the CDR3 is TGCGCCAGCAGCGGGGCTCAGCAGTTCTTC.

The chain links TRBV5-6 to TRBJ2-5, with D perhaps matching TRBD2 (7 bases). V was shortened by 0 bases and J by 4 bases, with 16 bases between the two germline ends. The CDR3 length is 16 residues. CDR1 is SGHDT and CDR2 is YYEEEE in the germline V gene. The CDR3 coding sequence is TGTGCCAGCAGCTTGGCCTTGGGGGGGCTCGGAGAGACCCAGTACTTC. This gives the protein CASSLALGGLGETQYF.

The V and J genes are TRBV4-1 and TRBJ1-6; the D is unclear. The V end lost 4 bases, the J end lost 10 bases, and 8 bases lay between the germline ends. Per germline, CDR1 MGHRA and CDR2 YSYEKL. This CDR3 has 12 amino acids. CDR3 sequence (DNA): TGCGCCAGCAGCCCGAGGGAATCACCCCTCCACTTT. It encodes CASSPRESPLHF.

A single count supports this clone. V usage is TRBV6-5 and J usage is TRBJ1-1; D not resolved. The germline CDR1 and CDR2 sequences are MNHEY and SVGAGI. Trimming shortened V by 8 bases and J by 2 bases, and 18 bases separated the two germline ends. The CDR3 has 15 residues. The CDR3 DNA is TGTGCCAGCCATCTCACATATCATACTAACACTGAAGCTTTCTTT. It yields the protein CASHLTYHTNTEAFF.

V gene TRBV15 combines with J gene TRBJ1-5, with 8 nucleotides matching TRBD1. There are 15 residues in the CDR3. Per the germline V gene, CDR1 is LNHNV and CDR2 is YYDKDF (reference sequence). V lost 4 bases to trimming and J lost 4 bases; unmatched junction nucleotides: 6. The CDR3 DNA reads as TGTGCCACCAGCACACACAGGGGGACAAATCAGCCCCAGCATTTT. It specifies CATSTHRGTNQPQHF.

The chain has TRBV6-5 and TRBJ2-7, with 8 bases matching TRBD1. This CDR3 contains 13 residues. V gave up 6 bases and J gave up 7 bases; unmatched junction bases: 8. Germline values: CDR1 MNHEY, CDR2 SVGAGI. CDR3 region: CASRRDRPSEQYF. As DNA, the CDR3 is TGTGCCAGCAGACGGGACAGGCCCTCGGAGCAGTACTTC.

The chain recombines TRBV7-7 with TRBJ2-7; D is uncertain. This CDR3 spans 12 amino acids. CDR1 and CDR2 from the germline V gene are SSHAT and FNYEAQ (reference sequence). V was cut by 4 bases and J by 9 bases, with 13 bases left in between. DNA for the CDR3: TGTGCCAGCAGCTCCCCCGGCACTCCGCAGTACTTC. It specifies CASSSPGTPQYF.

The rearrangement joins TRBV9 to TRBJ1-1, with D tentatively TRBD1 (5 bases). V was trimmed by 4 bases and J by 6 bases, leaving 16 bases between them. Looked up from germline, CDR1 is SGDLS and CDR2 is YYNGEE. This CDR3 is built from 14 residues. The CDR3 loop reads CASSPHGGVAEAFF. CDR3 nucleotides: TGTGCCAGCAGCCCGCACGGGGGGGTGGCTGAAGCTTTCTTT. Full variable domain (remainder filled in from reference TRBV9 and TRBJ1-1): DSGVTQTPKHLITATGQRVTLRCSPRSGDLSVYWYQQSLDQGLQFLIQYYNGEERAKGNILERFSAQQFPDLHSELNLSSLELGDSALYFCASSPHGGVAEAFFGQGTRLTVV.

The rearrangement uses TRBV15 and TRBJ1-1; 9 bases fit TRBD1. This CDR3 has 14 amino acids. Germline CDR1 and CDR2: LNHNV and YYDKDF (reference sequence). The junction had 9 bases not matched to a gene; V was cut back by 3 bases and J by 10 bases. The CDR3 protein is CATSSPGTGLSAFF. The CDR3 DNA is TGTGCCACCAGCAGTCCTGGGACAGGGCTTTCAGCTTTCTTT. Drawing the rest from reference TRBV15 and TRBJ1-1, the complete variable domain is DAMVIQNPRYQVTQFGKPVTLSCSQTLNHNVMYWYQQKSSQAPKLLFHYYDKDFNNEADTPDNFQSRRPNTSFCFLDIRSPGLGDTAMYLCATSSPGTGLSAFFGQGTRLTVV.

The rearrangement links TRBV2 to TRBJ1-1; no reliable D call. The V and J ends lost 4 bases and 1 base respectively, with 7 bases between them. Germline loops: CDR1 SNHLY, CDR2 FYNNEI. The CDR3 length is 13 residues. CDR3: CASSGSGNTEAFF. The CDR3 DNA follows: TGTGCCAGCAGTGGCAGCGGGAACACTGAAGCTTTCTTT.

V is TRBV29-1 and J is TRBJ1-4, with 8 nucleotides matching TRBD1. The CDR3 has 15 amino acids. Germline V lookup: CDR1 SQVTM, CDR2 ANQGSEA. Trimming cost V 7 bases and J 8 bases; bases outside gene matches: 15. CDR3 sequence reads: CSARGSRGRREKLFF. The CDR3 nucleotides read TGCAGCGCCAGGGGCTCCAGGGGGCGCAGGGAAAAACTGTTTTTT.

V is TRBV30 and J is TRBJ2-3, with a weak D call TRBD1 (6 bases). The CDR3 is made up of 15 amino acids. Germline CDR1 and CDR2: GTSNPN and SVGIG (reference sequence). Here the CDR3 DNA reads TGTGCTGTAGGAGGAACAGGGTCGGGCACAGATACGCAGTATTTT. As protein: CAVGGTGSGTDTQYF.

The V and J genes are TRBV5-7 and TRBJ1-5; D is unclear. TRBV5-7 is reported as an ORF; its role is uncertain. V was shortened by 0 bases and J by 3 bases, with 7 bases between the two germline ends. The CDR3 loop spans 14 amino acids. This CDR3 is CASSLVRHNQPQHF. For the CDR3, the DNA is TGTGCCAGCAGCTTGGTCAGACACAATCAGCCCCAGCATTTT.

The chain has TRBV7-2 and TRBJ1-1; D remains ambiguous. V shed 3 bases and J shed 4 bases, with 12 bases lying between them. The CDR3 has 14 amino acids. Germline CDR1 is SGHTA and CDR2 is FQGNSA. CDR3 amino acids: CASSFGFSGTEAFF. Written as DNA, the CDR3 is TGTGCCAGCAGCTTTGGGTTCAGTGGCACTGAAGCTTTCTTT.

This chain connects TRBV2 to TRBJ1-4; possibly TRBD1 for D (5 bases). The V gene's germline CDR1 is SNHLY and CDR2 FYNNEI. Trimming removed 8 bases at V and 10 bases at J, with 11 bases between. The CDR3 runs to 11 residues. The CDR3 DNA follows: TGTGCCAGCGCCGACCAGGGAAAACTGTTTTTT. Translation: CASADQGKLFF.

The genes are TRBV5-4 and TRBJ2-3; D is unresolved. The CDR3 covers 12 residues. Germline V gene data show CDR1 as SGHNT and CDR2 as YYREEE (reference sequence). The germline V and J ends were trimmed by 4 bases and 5 bases, with 8 bases remaining between them. This CDR3 reads CASSVILDTQYF. CDR3 bases: TGTGCCAGCAGCGTGATTTTAGATACGCAGTATTTT.

V and J are TRBV12-5 and TRBJ2-7; no definite D call. This CDR3 region has 12 residues. V lost 0 bases and J 5 bases, leaving 5 bases between the germline ends. In germline, CDR1 is LGHNT, CDR2 FRNRAP. The CDR3 reads CASGLVLNEQYF. The CDR3 coding sequence is TGTGCTAGTGGTTTGGTACTCAACGAGCAGTACTTC. Together with reference TRBV12-5 and TRBJ2-7, the CDR3 gives the full variable domain: DARVTQTPRHKVTEMGQEVTMRCQPILGHNTVFWYRQTMMQGLELLAYFRNRAPLDDSGMPKDRFSAEMPDATLATLKIQPSEPRDSAVYFCASGLVLNEQYFGPGTRLTVT.

The chain links TRBV9 to TRBJ2-2, with 8 bases aligning to TRBD2. Germline lookup yields CDR1 SGDLS and CDR2 YYNGEE. The CDR3 has 16 amino acids. V shed 0 bases and J 0 bases; nucleotides not matched to a gene: 1. CDR3 coding DNA: TGTGCCAGCAGCGTAGGACTAGCGACGAACACCGGGGAGCTGTTTTTT. This sequence encodes CASSVGLATNTGELFF.

CDR3 in DNA: TGTGCCAGCAGCTTAAGGACTAGCGGGAGGGGGGAGCAGTTCTTC. Its protein product is CASSLRTSGRGEQFF. The chain carries TRBV7-3 and TRBJ2-1; 15 nucleotides line up with TRBD2. V lost 1 base to trimming and J lost 10 bases; unmatched junction nucleotides: 2. Germline lookup yields CDR1 SGHTA and CDR2 FQGTGA. The CDR3 contains 15 residues. Supplemented by reference TRBV7-3 and TRBJ2-1, the full variable domain reads GAGVSQTPSNKVTEKGKYVELRCDPISGHTALYWYRQSLGQGPEFLIYFQGTGAADDSGLPNDRFFAVRPEGSVSTLKIQRTERGDSAVYLCASSLRTSGRGEQFFGPGTRLTVL.

The rearrangement uses TRBV5-1 and TRBJ2-7, with unresolved D. From germline, CDR1 is SGHRS and CDR2 YFSETQ. This CDR3 comprises 13 residues. V lost 2 bases to trimming and J lost 2 bases, with 8 bases between them. The CDR3 sequence: CASSLAGTYEQYF. In DNA, the CDR3 is TGCGCCAGCAGCTTAGCCGGTACCTACGAGCAGTACTTC.

The V and J genes are TRBV6-5 and TRBJ2-7; D is possibly TRBD2 (5 bases). The CDR3 extends over 16 amino acids. From germline, CDR1 is MNHEY and CDR2 SVGAGI. Between the trimmed V and J ends, which lost 1 base and 3 bases, there was a span of 16 bases. Written as DNA, the CDR3 is TGTGCCAGCAGTTACTTATCTGGGAGCAGCCTCTACGAGCAGTACTTC. It yields the protein CASSYLSGSSLYEQYF.

The chain joins TRBV9 to TRBJ2-3, with 11 positions matching TRBD2. This CDR3 has 17 residues. J gave up 4 bases and V 4 bases, and 11 bases lay outside the gene matches. The germline CDR1 and CDR2 sequences are SGDLS and YYNGEE. Written as DNA, the CDR3 is TGTGCCAGCAGCTCCTCCCCGGGACTAGCGGTTCCAGATACGCAGTATTTT. Its translation is CASSSSPGLAVPDTQYF.

V gene TRBV5-1 combines with J gene TRBJ2-3; TRBD1 is a possible D gene (6 bases). The CDR3 consists of 14 residues. Germline V gene data show CDR1 as SGHRS and CDR2 as YFSETQ. The V gene lost 2 bases and the J gene lost 6 bases, with 13 bases spanning the gap. CDR3 amino acids: CASSFGGPWDTQYF. CDR3 nucleotides: TGCGCCAGCAGCTTTGGGGGCCCTTGGGATACGCAGTATTTT.